This T cell receptor (beta chain) was found in a study of CD8+ T cells in alopecia areata. Overall study findings and caveats: Under tofacitinib, numerous expanded lesional clonotypes remained detectable in scalp and blood.

Germline values: CDR1 MNHEY, CDR2 SMNVEV (reference sequence). The length of the CDR3 is 14 residues. V was pared by 3 bases and J by 3 bases, with 11 bases between. Extracted RNA was reverse transcribed into cDNA, the sequencing template. Here immunoSEQ multiplex PCR was the method, and the copy in TCRdb shows in-frame clones only, minus some. The table has 35,000 to 45,000 clones, 80% to 95% seen once. This clone was seen more than once but under ten times. The target antigen is unknown. Treatment noted: oral pan-JAK inhibitor, 5-10 mg twice daily. Peripheral blood, together with lesional scalp punch biopsies, was collected from alopecia areata patients. Cell sorting was applied to PBMCs, and CD4+ and CD8+ T cells were collected.

The sequenced sample was CD8+ T cells sorted from blood, obtained at week 24, from a patient treated with tofacitinib. This receptor was obtained from a human donor with alopecia areata. The chain employs TRBV27 and TRBJ1-1; D is undetermined. CDR3 residues: CASSLSVGDTEAFF. As DNA, the CDR3 is TGTGCCAGCAGTTTGTCAGTCGGGGACACTGAAGCTTTCTTT.